This TCR beta chain was captured in a study of T cell repertoires in cytomegalovirus infection. There are many counts of this clonotype. TCRdb redid the calling of the reads with MiXCR, one entry per CDR3 protein. Found here are 65,000 to 95,000 distinct CDR3 sequences, 3.7% of them singletons; the top ten hold 3.5% to 6%. Germline CDR1 and CDR2: SGHTA and FQGNSA. The CDR3 consists of 13 residues. V gave up 7 bases and J gave up 6 bases; unmatched junction bases: 6. This sequence joins TRBV7-2 and TRBJ1-5; 7 bases map to TRBD1. The sequenced sample consisted of PBMCs. The clonotype was recovered from a human donor in good health (CMV status not recorded). Some clones in this sample may be carry-over from other donors' samples. CDR3 bases: TGTGCCAGCACCCAGGGGGGCGGTCAGCCCCAGCATTTT. Its translation is CASTQGGGQPQHF.